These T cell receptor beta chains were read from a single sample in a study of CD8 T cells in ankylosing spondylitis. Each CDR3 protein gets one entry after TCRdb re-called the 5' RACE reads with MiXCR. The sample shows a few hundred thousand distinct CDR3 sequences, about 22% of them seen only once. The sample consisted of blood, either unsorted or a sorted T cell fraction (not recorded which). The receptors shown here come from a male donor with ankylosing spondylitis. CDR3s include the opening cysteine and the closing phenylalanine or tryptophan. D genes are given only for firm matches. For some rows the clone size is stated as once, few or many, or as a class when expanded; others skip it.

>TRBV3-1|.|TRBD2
CASSPQLAGYYNEQFF
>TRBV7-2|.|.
CASSPPWGTYEQYF
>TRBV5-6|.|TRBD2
CASTLRASGSLKYNEQFF
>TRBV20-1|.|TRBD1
CSAPDRANTEAFF
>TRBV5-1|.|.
CASSFSSDGRYEQYF
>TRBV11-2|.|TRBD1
CASSRDRPSTDTQYF
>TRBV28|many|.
CASSLRGGRRISYEQYF
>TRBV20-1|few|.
CSAQRITDTQYF
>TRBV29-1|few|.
CSVEQGERRTEAFF
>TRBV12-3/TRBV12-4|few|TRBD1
CASSPTGGRLEAFF
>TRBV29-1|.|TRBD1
CSATDRRGEKLFF
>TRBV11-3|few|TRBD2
CASSLGGRDYNEQFF
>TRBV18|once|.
CASSPVGGLDLGAFF
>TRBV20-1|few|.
CSARDTRRPYEQYF
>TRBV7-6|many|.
CASSLRISYNEQFF
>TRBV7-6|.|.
CASGRESAGELFF
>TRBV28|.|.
CASTLGGPYEQYF
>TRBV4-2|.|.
CASSQSRVYSTEAFF
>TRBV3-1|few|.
CASSQVPTARTGYTF
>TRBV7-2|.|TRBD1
CASSLNVRTGNQPQHF
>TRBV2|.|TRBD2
CASSEVPSGSVRGQFF
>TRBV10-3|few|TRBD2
CAISPTSATDTQYF
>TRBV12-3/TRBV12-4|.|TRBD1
CASSYRDRGLETQYF
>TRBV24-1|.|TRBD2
CATSEVSGRSYNEQFF
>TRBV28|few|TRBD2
CASTAAGAAKNIQYF
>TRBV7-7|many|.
CASSPRFVIQYF
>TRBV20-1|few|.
CSARETTGRSFYEQYF
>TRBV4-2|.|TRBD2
CASSQTGLAGAGTGELFF
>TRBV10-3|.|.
CAIRDRTVNEKLFF
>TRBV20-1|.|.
CSARGGSAGNQPQHF
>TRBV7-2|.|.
CASSLKGPLNYGYTF
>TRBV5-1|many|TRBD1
CASSLTGDSYNEQFF
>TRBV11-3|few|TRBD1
CASSLGQGIAKNIQYF
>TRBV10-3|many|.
CAISESNTEAFF
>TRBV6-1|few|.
CASTLGPSYEQYF
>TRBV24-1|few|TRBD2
CATSDSKTSGRPGGDTQYF
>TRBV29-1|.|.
CSGGDPDQPQHF
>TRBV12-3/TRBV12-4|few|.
CASSPTGISGANVLTF
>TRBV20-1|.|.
CSAREDLSSYEQYF
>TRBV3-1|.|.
CASGDAGELFF
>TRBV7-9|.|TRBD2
CASSSRTSGSIYEQYF